This T cell receptor (beta chain) was sequenced during a study of CD8 T cells in ankylosing spondylitis. Study-wide points: Previously reported in reactive arthritis synovial fluid and blood were some of the motif variants.

The CDR3 has 16 residues. Germline assignment: CDR1 KGHSH and CDR2 LQKENI. A note on this clonotype: Its antigen is still unknown. The junction departs from germline at one end; a sequencing error may be responsible.

For TCR beta, libraries came from quantitative 5'-RACE with molecular barcodes. A single record per CDR3 protein comes from TCRdb applying MiXCR to the 5' RACE reads. This sample has about 190,000 distinct CDR3 sequences, with 10% to 15% found just once. The clonotype was recovered from a female donor with ankylosing spondylitis or in good health (not recorded which). The V gene is TRBV18, the J gene TRBJ1-1; D is perhaps TRBD1 (5 bases). Sequencing used blood, either unsorted or a sorted T cell fraction (not recorded which). The CDR3 loop reads CASSPQPGSSNIEAFF. CDR3 DNA: TGTGCCAGCTCACCACAGCCAGGGTCTTCGAACATTGAAGCTTTCTTT.